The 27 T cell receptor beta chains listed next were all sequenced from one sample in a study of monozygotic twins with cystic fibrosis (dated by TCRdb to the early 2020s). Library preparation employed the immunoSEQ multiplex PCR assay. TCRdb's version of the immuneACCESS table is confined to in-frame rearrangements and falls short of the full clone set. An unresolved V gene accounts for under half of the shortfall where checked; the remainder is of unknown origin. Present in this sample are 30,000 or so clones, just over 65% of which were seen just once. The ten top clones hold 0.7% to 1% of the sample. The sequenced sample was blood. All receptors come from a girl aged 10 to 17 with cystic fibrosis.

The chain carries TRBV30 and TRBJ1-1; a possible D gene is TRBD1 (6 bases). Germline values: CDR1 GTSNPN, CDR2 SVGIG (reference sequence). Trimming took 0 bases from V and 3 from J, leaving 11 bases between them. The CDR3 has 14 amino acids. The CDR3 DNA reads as TGTGCCTGGAGTGTTCTACAGGGAGACACTGAAGCTTTCTTT. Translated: CAWSVLQGDTEAFF.

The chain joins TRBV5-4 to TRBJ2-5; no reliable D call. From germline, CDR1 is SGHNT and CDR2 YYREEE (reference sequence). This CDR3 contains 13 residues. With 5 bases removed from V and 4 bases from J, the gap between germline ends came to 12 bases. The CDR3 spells CASSPDPAETQYF. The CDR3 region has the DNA TGTGCCAGCAGTCCCGACCCGGCAGAGACCCAGTACTTC.

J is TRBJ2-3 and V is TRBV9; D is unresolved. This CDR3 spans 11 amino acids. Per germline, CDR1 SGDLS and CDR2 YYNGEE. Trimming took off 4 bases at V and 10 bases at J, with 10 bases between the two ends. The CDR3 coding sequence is TGTGCCAGCAGCAGGGAAGGAGCGCAGTATTTT. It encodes CASSREGAQYF.

The CDR3 coding sequence is TGTGCCAGCAGTCTTCGGGGGCACCAGAGCAATCAGCCCCAGCATTTT. Protein: CASSLRGHQSNQPQHF. This sequence joins TRBV2 and TRBJ1-5; possible D gene TRBD1, 6 bases. The germline gives CDR1 SNHLY, CDR2 FYNNEI. Trimming left V 5 bases short and J 1 base short, with 15 bases between. The CDR3 totals 16 residues.

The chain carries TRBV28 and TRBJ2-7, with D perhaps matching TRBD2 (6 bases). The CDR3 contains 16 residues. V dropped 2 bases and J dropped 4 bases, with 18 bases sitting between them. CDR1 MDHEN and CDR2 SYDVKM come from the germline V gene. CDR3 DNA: TGTGCCAGCAGTTTAGGGGGGTTCGCGTGGGTTTACGAGCAGTACTTC. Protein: CASSLGGFAWVYEQYF.

CDR3 bases: TGTGCCAGCAGCCGCAGACTAGCGGGAGCAGACAATGAGCAGTTCTTC. Translating it yields CASSRRLAGADNEQFF. The chain employs TRBV7-9 and TRBJ2-1, with 12 bases fitting TRBD2. V lost 5 bases to trimming and J lost 5 bases; unmatched junction nucleotides: 7. The CDR3 covers 16 residues. Germline CDR1 reads SEHNR; CDR2 reads FQNEAQ (reference sequence).

Here the CDR3 reads CAWSPRLSLNTEAFF. DNA of the CDR3: TGTGCCTGGAGTCCACGCCTTTCCCTGAACACTGAAGCTTTCTTT. This rearrangement joins TRBV30 to TRBJ1-1; D remains unclear. This CDR3 comprises 15 residues. Per the germline V gene, CDR1 is GTSNPN and CDR2 is SVGIG (reference sequence). The V and J ends lost 2 bases and 0 bases respectively, with 13 bases between them.

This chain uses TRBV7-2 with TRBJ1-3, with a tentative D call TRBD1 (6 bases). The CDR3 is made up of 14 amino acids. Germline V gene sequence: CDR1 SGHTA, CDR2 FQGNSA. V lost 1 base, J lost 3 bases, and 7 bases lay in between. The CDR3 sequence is CASSLGDIGNTIYF. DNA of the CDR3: TGTGCCAGCAGCTTAGGGGACATTGGAAACACCATATATTTT.

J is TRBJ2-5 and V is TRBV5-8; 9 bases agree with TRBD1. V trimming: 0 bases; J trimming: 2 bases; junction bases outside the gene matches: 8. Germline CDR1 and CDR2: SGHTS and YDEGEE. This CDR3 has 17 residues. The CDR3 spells CASSLAPWDRVQETQYF. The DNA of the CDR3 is TGTGCCAGCAGCTTGGCCCCCTGGGACAGGGTACAAGAGACCCAGTACTTC.

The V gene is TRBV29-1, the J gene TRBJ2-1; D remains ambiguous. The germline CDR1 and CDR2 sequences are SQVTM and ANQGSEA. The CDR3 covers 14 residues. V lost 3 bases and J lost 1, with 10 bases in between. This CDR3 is CSVDRLYSYNEQFF. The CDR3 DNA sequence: TGCAGCGTTGATAGGCTCTATTCCTACAATGAGCAGTTCTTC.

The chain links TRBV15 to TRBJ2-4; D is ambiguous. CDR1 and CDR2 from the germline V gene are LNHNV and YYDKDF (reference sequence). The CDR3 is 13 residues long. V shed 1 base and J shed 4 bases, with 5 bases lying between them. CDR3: CATSRVPKNIQYF. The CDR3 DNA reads TGTGCCACCAGCAGAGTTCCGAAAAACATTCAGTACTTC.

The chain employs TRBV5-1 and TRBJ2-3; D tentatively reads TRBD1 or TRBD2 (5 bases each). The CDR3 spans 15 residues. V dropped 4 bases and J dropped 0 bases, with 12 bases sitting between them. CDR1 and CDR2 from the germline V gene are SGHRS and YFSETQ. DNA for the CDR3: TGCGCCAGCAGCCCCGACGGGGCGAGCACAGATACGCAGTATTTT. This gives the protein CASSPDGASTDTQYF.

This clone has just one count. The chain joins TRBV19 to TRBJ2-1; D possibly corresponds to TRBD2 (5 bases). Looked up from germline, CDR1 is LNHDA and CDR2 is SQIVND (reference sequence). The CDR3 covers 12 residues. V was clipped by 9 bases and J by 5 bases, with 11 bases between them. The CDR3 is CASSRTDNEQFF. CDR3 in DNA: TGTGCCAGCTCCCGGACTGACAATGAGCAGTTCTTC.

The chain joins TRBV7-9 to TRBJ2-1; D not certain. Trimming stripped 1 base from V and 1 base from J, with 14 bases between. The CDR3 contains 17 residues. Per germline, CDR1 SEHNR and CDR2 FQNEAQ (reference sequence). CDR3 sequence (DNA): TGTGCCAGCAGCTTAGATTCAGCAGTTAAGTCCTACAATGAGCAGTTCTTC. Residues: CASSLDSAVKSYNEQFF.

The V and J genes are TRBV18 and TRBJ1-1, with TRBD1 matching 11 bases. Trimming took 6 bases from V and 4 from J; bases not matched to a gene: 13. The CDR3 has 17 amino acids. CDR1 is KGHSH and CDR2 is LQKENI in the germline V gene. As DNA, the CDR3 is TGTGCCAGCTCGCGCCGGACAGGGGGCTTTAATGGCACTGAAGCTTTCTTT. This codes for CASSRRTGGFNGTEAFF.

DNA for the CDR3: TGTGCCAGTAGTATTGAGGCGGGCAGTAACTATGGCTACACCTTC. Its translation: CASSIEAGSNYGYTF. This chain uses TRBV19 with TRBJ1-2; D gene unclear. Trimming removed 3 bases at V and 1 base at J, with 12 bases between. CDR1 and CDR2 from the germline V gene are LNHDA and SQIVND (reference sequence). This CDR3 region has 15 residues.

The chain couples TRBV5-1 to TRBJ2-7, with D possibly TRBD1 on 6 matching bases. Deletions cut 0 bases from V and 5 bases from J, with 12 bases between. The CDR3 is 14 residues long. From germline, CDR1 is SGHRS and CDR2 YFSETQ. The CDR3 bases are TGCGCCAGCAGCTTGGAGGCAGGGGCCCACGAGCAGTACTTC. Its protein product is CASSLEAGAHEQYF.

The CDR3 DNA follows: TGTGCCAGCAGTTTATCGATGGTTGTGGAGACCCAGTACTTC. This gives the protein CASSLSMVVETQYF. This chain joins TRBV27 and TRBJ2-5; the D is unclear. V lost 0 bases, J lost 5 bases, and 10 bases lay in between. The CDR3 has 14 amino acids. The germline gives CDR1 MNHEY, CDR2 SMNVEV (reference sequence).

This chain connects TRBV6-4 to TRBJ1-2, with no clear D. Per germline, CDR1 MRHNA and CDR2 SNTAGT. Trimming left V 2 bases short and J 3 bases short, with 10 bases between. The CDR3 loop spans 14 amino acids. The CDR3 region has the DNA TGTGCCAGCAGTGACAGGGTTAGTTACTATGGCTACACCTTC. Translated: CASSDRVSYYGYTF.

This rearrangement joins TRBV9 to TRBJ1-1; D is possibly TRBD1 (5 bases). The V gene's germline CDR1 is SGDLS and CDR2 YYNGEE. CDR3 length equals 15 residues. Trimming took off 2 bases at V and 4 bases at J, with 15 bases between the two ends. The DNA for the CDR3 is TGTGCCAGCAGCGTGGGGGGAGCCGCCGGCACTGAAGCTTTCTTT. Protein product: CASSVGGAAGTEAFF.

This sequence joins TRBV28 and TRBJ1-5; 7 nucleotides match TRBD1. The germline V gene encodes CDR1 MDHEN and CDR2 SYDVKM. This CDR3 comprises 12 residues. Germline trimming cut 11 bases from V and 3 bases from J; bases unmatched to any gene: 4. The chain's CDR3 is CAVTGHNQPQHF. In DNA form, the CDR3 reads TGTGCCGTGACAGGGCACAATCAGCCCCAGCATTTT.

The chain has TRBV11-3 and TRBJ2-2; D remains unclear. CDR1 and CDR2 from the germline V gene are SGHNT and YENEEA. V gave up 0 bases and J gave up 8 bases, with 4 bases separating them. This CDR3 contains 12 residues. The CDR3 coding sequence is TGTGCCAGCAGCTTAGAATGGGGGGAGCTGTTTTTT. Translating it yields CASSLEWGELFF.

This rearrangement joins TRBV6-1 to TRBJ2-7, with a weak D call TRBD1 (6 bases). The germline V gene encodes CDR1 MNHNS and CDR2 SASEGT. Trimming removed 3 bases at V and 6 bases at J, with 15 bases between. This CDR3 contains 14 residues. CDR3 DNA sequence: TGTGCCAGCAGTGAGAGGGACAAGGACCGCGAGCAGTACTTC. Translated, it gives CASSERDKDREQYF.

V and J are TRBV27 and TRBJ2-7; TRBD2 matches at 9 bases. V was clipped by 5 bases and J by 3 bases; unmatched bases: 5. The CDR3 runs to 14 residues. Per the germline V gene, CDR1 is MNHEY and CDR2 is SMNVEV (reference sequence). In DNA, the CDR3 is TGTGCCAGCAGTCCAGGGACTAGCAGCTACGAGCAGTACGTC. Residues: CASSPGTSSYEQYV.

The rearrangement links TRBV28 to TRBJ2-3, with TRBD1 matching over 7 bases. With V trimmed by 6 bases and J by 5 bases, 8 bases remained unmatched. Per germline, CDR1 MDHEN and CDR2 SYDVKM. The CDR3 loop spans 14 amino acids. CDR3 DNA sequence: TGTGCCAGCAGCCCCGGACAGGAAAGAGATACGCAGTATTTT. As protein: CASSPGQERDTQYF.

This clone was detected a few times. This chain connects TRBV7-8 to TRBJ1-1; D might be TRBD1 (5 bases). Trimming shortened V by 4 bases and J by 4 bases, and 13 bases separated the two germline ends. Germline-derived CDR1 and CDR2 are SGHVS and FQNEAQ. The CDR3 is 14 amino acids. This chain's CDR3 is CASSWLTGGTEAFF. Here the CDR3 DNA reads TGTGCCAGCAGCTGGCTAACGGGGGGCACTGAAGCTTTCTTT.

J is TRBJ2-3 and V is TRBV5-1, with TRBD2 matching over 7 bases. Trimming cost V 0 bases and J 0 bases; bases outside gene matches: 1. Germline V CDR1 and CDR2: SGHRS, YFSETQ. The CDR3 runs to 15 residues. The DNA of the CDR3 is TGCGCCAGCAGCTTGGTGGGACTAAGCACAGATACGCAGTATTTT. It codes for CASSLVGLSTDTQYF.